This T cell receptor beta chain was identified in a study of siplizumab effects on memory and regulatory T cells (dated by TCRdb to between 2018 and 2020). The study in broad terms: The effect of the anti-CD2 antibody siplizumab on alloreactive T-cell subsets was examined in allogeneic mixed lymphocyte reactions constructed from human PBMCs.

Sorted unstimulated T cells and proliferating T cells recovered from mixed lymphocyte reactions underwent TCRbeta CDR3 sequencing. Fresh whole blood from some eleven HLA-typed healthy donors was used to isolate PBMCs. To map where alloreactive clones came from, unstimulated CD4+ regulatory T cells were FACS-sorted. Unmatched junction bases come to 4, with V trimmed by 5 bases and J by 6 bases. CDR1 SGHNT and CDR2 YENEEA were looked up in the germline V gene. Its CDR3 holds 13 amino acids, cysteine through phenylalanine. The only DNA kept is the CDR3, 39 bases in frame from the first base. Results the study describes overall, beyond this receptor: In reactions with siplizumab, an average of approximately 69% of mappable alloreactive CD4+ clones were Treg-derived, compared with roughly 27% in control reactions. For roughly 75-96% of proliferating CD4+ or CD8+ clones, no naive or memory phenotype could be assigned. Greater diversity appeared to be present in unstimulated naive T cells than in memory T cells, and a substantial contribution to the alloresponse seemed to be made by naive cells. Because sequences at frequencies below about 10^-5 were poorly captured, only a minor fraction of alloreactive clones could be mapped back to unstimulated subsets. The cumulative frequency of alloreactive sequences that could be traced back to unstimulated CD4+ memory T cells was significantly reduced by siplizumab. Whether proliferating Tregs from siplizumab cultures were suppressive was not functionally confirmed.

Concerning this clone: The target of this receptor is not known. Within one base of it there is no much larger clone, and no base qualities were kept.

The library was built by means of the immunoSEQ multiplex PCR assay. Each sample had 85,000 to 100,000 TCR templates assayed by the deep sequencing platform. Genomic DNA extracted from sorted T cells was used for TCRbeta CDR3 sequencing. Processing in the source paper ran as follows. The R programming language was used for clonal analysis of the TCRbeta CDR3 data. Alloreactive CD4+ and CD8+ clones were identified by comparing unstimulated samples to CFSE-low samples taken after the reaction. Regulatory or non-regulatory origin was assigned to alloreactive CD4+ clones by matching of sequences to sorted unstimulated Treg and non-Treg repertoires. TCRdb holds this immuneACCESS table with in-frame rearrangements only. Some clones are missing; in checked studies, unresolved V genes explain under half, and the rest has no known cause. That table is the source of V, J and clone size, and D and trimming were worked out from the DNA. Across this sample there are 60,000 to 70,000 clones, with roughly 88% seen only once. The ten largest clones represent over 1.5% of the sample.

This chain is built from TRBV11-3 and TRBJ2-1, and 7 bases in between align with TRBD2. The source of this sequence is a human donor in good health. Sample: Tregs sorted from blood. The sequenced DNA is TGTGCCAGCAGCCCACTAGCGTTCAATGAGCAGTTCTTC. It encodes CASSPLAFNEQFF.